These 20 T cell receptor beta chains originate from one sample sequenced in a study of T cell repertoires in cytomegalovirus infection. TCRdb used MiXCR to reprocess the reads, holding one entry per CDR3 protein. The table has 300,000 or so distinct CDR3 sequences, about a quarter seen once; the top ten hold 11% to 15%. The sequenced material came from PBMCs. Receptor source: a human donor in good health (CMV status not recorded). Some clones in this sample may be carry-over from other donors' samples.

This chain links TRBV2 with TRBJ1-5; 7 bases are shared with TRBD1. The V gene's germline CDR1 is SNHLY and CDR2 FYNNEI. With V trimmed by 6 bases and J by 3 bases, 11 bases remained unmatched. This CDR3 comprises 16 residues. The CDR3 nucleotides are TGTGCCAGCAGCCTGAGACAGGGATGGGACAATCAGCCCCAGCATTTT. Amino acids: CASSLRQGWDNQPQHF.

This clonotype came up a few times. This rearrangement joins TRBV11-2 to TRBJ2-7; TRBD2 aligns across 12 bases. J gave up 6 bases and V 1 base, and 1 base lay outside the gene matches. The CDR3 runs 14 residues. The V gene's germline CDR1 is SGHAT and CDR2 FQNNGV. CDR3 DNA: TGTGCCAGCAGCTTAGGACTAGCGGGAGTCGAGCAGTACGTC. It codes for CASSLGLAGVEQYV.

The rearrangement links TRBV30 to TRBJ2-6; D remains unclear. The CDR3 is 14 amino acids. CDR1 is GTSNPN and CDR2 is SVGIG in the germline V gene (reference sequence). V lost 5 bases, J lost 0 bases, and 8 bases lay in between. DNA of the CDR3: TGTGCCTGGGGCACACCCTCTGGGGCCAACGTCCTGACTTTC. This encodes CAWGTPSGANVLTF.

The chain is built from TRBV19 and TRBJ1-1; D is unresolved. CDR1 is LNHDA, CDR2 SQIVND, per germline (reference sequence). The ends were cut back, 5 bases at V and 2 bases at J, with 12 bases in the middle. The CDR3 is made up of 14 amino acids. The CDR3 region is CASSLPGINTEAFF. In DNA form, the CDR3 reads TGTGCCAGTAGTCTGCCGGGTATCAACACTGAAGCTTTCTTT.

This clonotype was counted only a few times. The chain employs TRBV5-4 and TRBJ2-1; D is ambiguous. CDR3 size: 13 residues. Deletions cut 2 bases from V and 8 bases from J, with 11 bases between. CDR1 and CDR2 (germline): SGHNT, YYREEE (reference sequence). CDR3: CASSFSHRDEQFF. CDR3 DNA sequence: TGTGCCAGCAGCTTCAGCCACCGGGATGAGCAGTTCTTC.

This chain links TRBV30 with TRBJ2-1; no clear D gene. V lost 0 bases, J lost 0 bases, and 12 bases lay in between. CDR1 GTSNPN and CDR2 SVGIG come from the germline V gene (reference sequence). The CDR3 totals 16 residues. The CDR3 is CAWSVRAGSSYNEQFF. The DNA for the CDR3 is TGTGCCTGGAGTGTACGAGCCGGCAGCTCCTACAATGAGCAGTTCTTC.

The chain combines TRBV6-1 with TRBJ1-2; D unresolved. The CDR3 length is 13 residues. The ends were cut back, 7 bases at V and 4 bases at J, with 13 bases in the middle. From germline, CDR1 is MNHNS and CDR2 SASEGT. This CDR3 is CASTRVGGYGYTF. CDR3 nucleotides: TGTGCCAGCACAAGGGTCGGCGGCTATGGCTACACCTTC.

This clonotype was observed many times. The chain has TRBV7-2 and TRBJ1-2; TRBD1 is a possible D gene (6 bases). Germline assignment: CDR1 SGHTA and CDR2 FQGNSA. Trimming shortened V by 1 base and J by 5 bases, and 17 bases separated the two germline ends. This CDR3 spans 16 amino acids. The CDR3 reads CASSLGGGRVGYGYTF. In DNA form, the CDR3 reads TGTGCCAGCAGCTTAGGGGGGGGCAGGGTAGGATATGGCTACACCTTC.

This clonotype has ten or more counts. The rearrangement joins TRBV7-8 to TRBJ2-3; the match to TRBD2 covers 14 bases. CDR3 size: 20 residues. V gave up 5 bases and J gave up 5 bases; unmatched junction bases: 18. Germline CDR1 reads SGHVS; CDR2 reads FQNEAQ. The CDR3 is CASSPKGLAGVGRHVDTQYF. CDR3 nucleotide sequence: TGTGCCAGCAGCCCGAAGGGACTAGCGGGAGTCGGTCGTCATGTAGATACGCAGTATTTT.

The rearrangement joins TRBV20-1 to TRBJ2-3; the D call may be TRBD1 or TRBD2 (5 bases each). CDR3 length equals 15 residues. Per germline, CDR1 DFQATT and CDR2 SNEGSKA (reference sequence). Trimming removed 5 bases from V and 2 bases from J, with 17 bases in between. CDR3: CSAQRRGGATDTQYF. Written as DNA, the CDR3 is TGCAGTGCTCAACGGCGTGGGGGAGCCACAGATACGCAGTATTTT.

This clonotype was seen repeatedly, ten times or more. The rearrangement joins TRBV28 to TRBJ2-7; 8 bases agree with TRBD1. Unmatched junction bases numbered 5, after V lost 6 bases and J lost 4 bases. Looked up from germline, CDR1 is MDHEN and CDR2 is SYDVKM. The CDR3 consists of 13 residues. The CDR3 coding sequence is TGTGCCAGCAGCTCGGGACAGGAGTACGAGCAGTACGTC. This encodes CASSSGQEYEQYV.

The gene calls are TRBV2 and TRBJ2-3, with unresolved D. The CDR3 runs to 11 residues. V lost 6 bases to trimming and J lost 7 bases, with 8 bases between them. Germline V gives CDR1 SNHLY, CDR2 FYNNEI. This CDR3 reads CASRAGNTQYF. The DNA of the CDR3 is TGTGCCAGCAGAGCTGGGAATACGCAGTATTTT. Full variable domain (missing parts from reference TRBV2 and TRBJ2-3): EPEVTQTPSHQVTQMGQEVILRCVPISNHLYFYWYRQILGQKVEFLVSFYNNEISEKSEIFDDQFSVERPDGSNFTLKIRSTKLEDSAMYFCASRAGNTQYFGPGTRLTVL.

The V and J genes are TRBV6-2 or TRBV6-3 and TRBJ1-5, with 9 bases aligning to TRBD1. The CDR3 extends over 17 amino acids. Looked up from germline, CDR1 is MNHEY and CDR2 is SVGEGT. Germline trimming cut 5 bases from V and 2 bases from J; bases unmatched to any gene: 10. As DNA, the CDR3 is TGTGCCAGCAGTCCATCATACAGGACAGGGGGCAATCAGCCCCAGCATTTT. Its translation is CASSPSYRTGGNQPQHF.

This clonotype has more than one count but fewer than ten. The chain couples TRBV11-3 to TRBJ2-5; TRBD2 matches at 7 bases. Germline V gene sequence: CDR1 SGHNT, CDR2 YENEEA. Germline trimming cut 3 bases from V and 2 bases from J; bases unmatched to any gene: 3. The CDR3 consists of 14 residues. CDR3 bases: TGTGCCAGCAGCTTGTGGGGGGGTCAAGAGACCCAGTACTTC. Translation gives CASSLWGGQETQYF.

V is TRBV6-5 and J is TRBJ2-2; 8 nucleotides align to TRBD1. The CDR3 has 16 amino acids. Trimming at V came to 6 bases and at J to 3 bases, leaving 9 bases not matched to a gene. The germline CDR1 and CDR2 sequences are MNHEY and SVGAGI. Written as DNA, the CDR3 is TGTGCCAGCAGCTCCAGGGGGCGCATAGACACCGGGGAGCTGTTTTTT. It specifies CASSSRGRIDTGELFF.

This clonotype has at least ten counts. The chain recombines TRBV7-9 with TRBJ2-7; no clear D. Per the germline V gene, CDR1 is SEHNR and CDR2 is FQNEAQ (reference sequence). Trimming stripped 5 bases from V and 4 bases from J, with 15 bases between. This CDR3 contains 14 residues. CDR3 nucleotide sequence: TGTGCCAGCAGCCCAACCACCTTTCCGTACGAGCAGTACTTC. Its translation is CASSPTTFPYEQYF.

This clonotype was found a few times. The chain uses TRBV15 and TRBJ1-5; possibly TRBD1 for D (6 bases). Per the germline V gene, CDR1 is LNHNV and CDR2 is YYDKDF (reference sequence). Deletions cut 2 bases from V and 0 bases from J, with 14 bases between. This CDR3 is built from 17 residues. CDR3 DNA sequence: TGTGCCACCAGCAGACCACCAGGGGACGTTAGCAATCAGCCCCAGCATTTT. This encodes CATSRPPGDVSNQPQHF.

This clonotype has ten or more counts. This chain connects TRBV7-2 to TRBJ2-5, with TRBD2 as a possible D gene (6 bases). Germline V gives CDR1 SGHTA, CDR2 FQGNSA. The CDR3 spans 13 residues. Trimming left V 6 bases short and J 5 bases short, with 13 bases between. The CDR3 spells CASSPPGEETQYF. The CDR3 DNA follows: TGTGCCAGCAGTCCTCCGGGAGAGGAGACCCAGTACTTC. Combining the CDR3 with reference TRBV7-2 and TRBJ2-5 gives the whole variable domain GAGVSQSPSNKVTEKGKDVELRCDPISGHTALYWYRQSLGQGLEFLIYFQGNSAPDKSGLPSDRFSAERTGGSVSTLTIQRTQQEDSAVYLCASSPPGEETQYFGPGTRLLVL.

The rearrangement links TRBV7-2 to TRBJ2-7, with 9 bases identical to TRBD2. The germline CDR1 and CDR2 sequences are SGHTA and FQGNSA. This CDR3 region has 15 residues. With 3 bases clipped from V and 6 bases from J, the junction kept 9 bases outside the gene matches. The CDR3 nucleotides read TGTGCCAGCAGCTTTGGCGGGGGGGGCCGGAGCGAGCAGTACTTC. This translates into CASSFGGGGRSEQYF.

In its sample, this clonotype was seen a few times. The chain recombines TRBV29-1 with TRBJ2-3; 15 nucleotides agree with TRBD2. Unmatched junction bases numbered 15, after V lost 6 bases and J lost 5 bases. This CDR3 is built from 18 residues. CDR1 and CDR2 (germline): SQVTM, ANQGSEA. CDR3 coding DNA: TGCAGCGTCCATCCGCTCCGGACTAGCGGGAGGGAGGAAGATACGCAGTATTTT. This translates into CSVHPLRTSGREEDTQYF.